This T cell receptor beta chain came from a study of blood T cells in healthy people across ages. The use of a sample-barcoded 5' primer and a J-beta primer mix characterized a second PCR of roughly 6 to 11 cycles. Each CDR3 protein is one row after TCRdb ran MiXCR on the 5' RACE reads. Found here are some 890,000 distinct CDR3 sequences, 25% to 30% of them singletons; the top ten hold roughly 10%. This clonotype was detected only a few times. These same records also appear under a second study, on T cells of mothers and their children. That investigation notes: A few healthy Caucasian mothers served as donors, and their six children did as well.

This sequence was found in a woman aged 40 to 50 in good health. Material for sequencing was blood.

CDR3 coding DNA: TGTGCCAGCAGGGGAACAGGGAGCTACATTGAAGCTTTCTTT. Residues: CASRGTGSYIEAFF. This chain joins TRBV12-3 or TRBV12-4 and TRBJ1-1; D possibly corresponds to TRBD1 (6 bases). CDR3 length: 14 amino acids. The germline V and J ends were trimmed by 6 bases and 7 bases, with 18 bases remaining between them.